This is a list of T cell receptor beta chains from one sample in a study of T cells in localized non-small cell lung cancer. The protocol was immunoSEQ multiplex PCR, while the TCRdb copy is restricted to in-frame clones and leaves out a portion. The data show 950 or so clones, less than 25% seen once. The sample in question was normal lung tissue next to the tumor, obtained before any cancer treatment. The receptors were gathered from a male donor aged 60 or over with stage III squamous cell lung carcinoma. The CDR3 runs from the conserved cysteine through the conserved F or W. The D gene is left open where the match is weak. Clone size is stated in some rows and not others, as once, few, many or a class when expanded.

J gene,D gene,V gene,clone size,CDR3 protein,CDR3 DNA
TRBJ2-7,-,TRBV6-8,-,CASSYLNAGGYEQYF,TGTGCCAGCAGTTATTTGAATGCTGGGGGCTACGAGCAGTACTTC
TRBJ1-3,-,TRBV7-5,-,CASSGRISGNTIYF,TGTGCCAGCAGCGGACGGATCTCTGGAAACACCATATATTTT
TRBJ1-2,TRBD1,TRBV4-1,medium-sized,CASSQDGQGAQSDNGYTF,TGCGCCAGCAGCCAAGATGGACAGGGGGCGCAGTCAGATAATGGCTACACCTTC
TRBJ1-1,-,TRBV6-7,-,CASIQGTEAFF,TGTGCCAGCATACAGGGCACTGAAGCTTTCTTT
TRBJ2-4,TRBD2,TRBV28,-,CASSIRAGGPRNIQYF,TGTGCCAGCAGTATCAGAGCGGGGGGCCCGAGGAACATTCAGTACTTC
TRBJ2-5,-,TRBV14,-,CASSHLGEFQETQYF,TGTGCCAGCAGCCACCTCGGGGAGTTCCAAGAGACCCAGTACTTC
TRBJ2-7,-,TRBV11-3,medium-sized,CASSFFQGTYEQYF,TGTGCCAGCAGCTTTTTCCAGGGTACGTACGAGCAGTACTTC
TRBJ1-1,-,TRBV12-5,-,CASGRRAGRNTEAFF,TGTGCTAGTGGTAGGCGGGCAGGGCGGAACACTGAAGCTTTCTTT
TRBJ2-7,TRBD1,TRBV28,-,CASRGTGGYSYEQYF,TGTGCCAGCAGGGGTACAGGGGGGTACTCCTACGAGCAGTACTTC
TRBJ2-7,-,TRBV11-3,-,CASSSAIIPYEQYF,TGTGCCAGCAGCTCCGCAATTATTCCCTACGAGCAGTACTTC
TRBJ1-1,-,TRBV18,-,CATRGVGNTEAFF,TGTGCCACCCGAGGAGTAGGGAACACTGAAGCTTTCTTT
TRBJ2-2,-,TRBV11-3,few,CASSLDRQAPLNTGELFF,TGTGCCAGCAGCTTGGACCGGCAGGCTCCTTTAAACACCGGGGAGCTGTTTTTT
TRBJ2-1,-,TRBV19,-,CASSIDPGATNNEQFF,TGTGCCAGTAGTATAGACCCGGGAGCTACGAACAATGAGCAGTTCTTC
TRBJ1-3,-,TRBV5-1,-,CASSPGFGSGNTIYF,TGCGCCAGCAGCCCCGGGTTCGGCTCTGGAAACACCATATATTTT
TRBJ1-3,-,TRBV6-8,-,CASSYAGGNTIYF,TGTGCCAGCAGTTACGCAGGAGGAAACACCATATATTTT
TRBJ2-7,TRBD1,TRBV11-3,few,CASSFLGQGTSDEQYF,TGTGCCAGCAGCTTTCTCGGACAGGGGACGTCCGACGAGCAGTACTTC
TRBJ1-2,-,TRBV2,few,CASFGGRADYGYTF,TGTGCCAGCTTCGGGGGGCGGGCCGACTATGGCTACACCTTC
TRBJ2-7,TRBD2,TRBV11-3,medium-sized,CASSLTSGEFYEQYF,TGTGCCAGCAGCTTGACTAGCGGAGAGTTTTACGAGCAGTACTTC
TRBJ2-2,TRBD1,TRBV9,-,CASSYPTGLNTGELFF,TGTGCCAGCAGTTATCCGACAGGGTTAAACACCGGGGAGCTGTTTTTT
TRBJ1-1,-,TRBV19,-,CASSIKVVAPEAFF,TGTGCCAGTAGTATAAAAGTGGTGGCCCCTGAAGCTTTCTTT
TRBJ1-2,TRBD1,TRBV6-8,few,CAISYGQVFNYGYTF,TGTGCCATCAGCTACGGACAGGTTTTTAACTATGGCTACACCTTC
TRBJ2-5,-,TRBV5-1,-,CASSIAEGLQETQYF,TGCGCCAGCAGCATAGCCGAGGGACTCCAAGAGACCCAGTACTTC
TRBJ2-1,-,TRBV7-1,many,CASNPGSYNEQFF,TGTGCCAGCAACCCGGGGAGTTACAATGAGCAGTTCTTC